A selection of T cell receptor beta chains follows, all from one sample in a study of blood T cell repertoires in COVID-19. Assay used: immunoSEQ multiplex PCR; TCRdb lists only in-frame clones, some missing. Counted here are about 210,000 clones, around 83% occurring once; the ten biggest clones make up roughly 2.9%. The sample consisted of peripheral blood. The receptors come from a man in his fifties with active or convalescent COVID-19. Each CDR3 is given with its conserved first and last residue. A D gene is named only where the DNA matches it firmly. Rows give clone size only sometimes, using once, few, many, or a class for an expanded clone.

NA TRBJ1-6 NA TRBV6-6 TGTGCCAGCAGGTCGGGACTTCTACCCCTAAATTCACCCCTCCACTTT CASRSGLLPLNSPLHF
NA TRBJ2-4 NA TRBV6-5 TGTGCCAGCAGGACAATAGGAAGGGCCAAAAACATTCAGTACTTC CASRTIGRAKNIQYF
NA TRBJ2-5 few TRBV28 TGTGCCAGCAGCAGGGGCGAGGTGGGGACCCAGTACTTC CASSRGEVGTQYF
TRBD1 TRBJ1-1 NA TRBV28 TGTGCCAGCAGTTTTGGCTGGACAGGGATGACTGAAGCTTTCTTT CASSFGWTGMTEAFF
TRBD1 TRBJ2-7 NA TRBV14 TGTGCCAGCAGCCCGAACCATCGACAGGGGGGTAAGCAGTACTTC CASSPNHRQGGKQYF
TRBD2 TRBJ2-5 NA TRBV5-1 TGCGCCAGCAGCCCGGATAGCGGGGGGGCTCCCGGGGAGACCCAGTACTTC CASSPDSGGAPGETQYF
NA TRBJ2-5 once TRBV19 TGTGCCAGTAGTCATGCAGGGTCATGGGAGACCCAGTACTTC CASSHAGSWETQYF
TRBD2 TRBJ2-7 NA TRBV3-1/TRBV3-2 TGTGCCAGCAGCTTCAGGACTAGTCCCTACGAGCAGTACTTC CASSFRTSPYEQYF
TRBD2 TRBJ2-5 NA TRBV27 TGTGCCAGCAGTTTCTCGACTAGCGAACAAGAGACCCAGTACTTC CASSFSTSEQETQYF
TRBD2 TRBJ2-1 NA TRBV12-5 TGTGCTAGTGGTTTGGACCTAGCGGGTTGGGGGAATGAGCAGTTCTTC CASGLDLAGWGNEQFF
NA TRBJ1-2 NA TRBV4-1 TGCGCCAGCAGCCCCTTCGGGGCTAACTATGGCTACACCTTC CASSPFGANYGYTF
TRBD1 TRBJ2-7 once TRBV27 TGTGCCAGCAGTTTTTCCGACAGGGGGGGCGAGCAGTACTTC CASSFSDRGGEQYF
TRBD1 TRBJ2-7 few TRBV18 TGTGCCAGCTCCCCGTCGATCCCAACAGGGGGTGACGAGCAGTACTTC CASSPSIPTGGDEQYF
TRBD1 TRBJ1-2 NA TRBV7-2 TGTGCCAGCAGCTTAACGACAGAGAACAGGGGGGGCTACACCTTC CASSLTTENRGGYTF
NA TRBJ1-2 NA TRBV25-1 TGTGCCAGCAGTGAATCTTTGGGAGGTCAGGGCTACACCTTC CASSESLGGQGYTF
TRBD1 TRBJ2-3 NA TRBV29-1 TGCAGCGTTGGGGTTACAGGGGTTCGGGCAGATACGCAGTATTTT CSVGVTGVRADTQYF
TRBD1 TRBJ1-4 NA TRBV6-2/TRBV6-3 TGTGCCAGCAGTTTATCGGGACAGGGGTATGAAAAACTGTTTTTT CASSLSGQGYEKLFF
NA TRBJ2-2 NA TRBV28 TGTGCCAGCAGTTTAGGCGAGGGCTACGGGGAGCTGTTTTTT CASSLGEGYGELFF
NA TRBJ1-5 NA TRBV7-9 TGTGCCAGCAGCGCCCGGGACTACCTCCAGCATTTT CASSARDYLQHF
TRBD2 TRBJ2-1 NA TRBV6-5 TGTGCCAGCAGCTACGGGCTAGCGGGAGTTCGGTCTGAGCAGTTCTTC CASSYGLAGVRSEQFF
TRBD1 TRBJ1-2 NA TRBV24-1 TGTGCCACCAGTGATGACAGGGATGGCTACACCTTC CATSDDRDGYTF
NA TRBJ1-1 few TRBV19 TGTGCCAGTAGTCCCAATTATCAAGGGGCTGAAGCTTTCTTT CASSPNYQGAEAFF
NA TRBJ1-2 NA TRBV4-1 TGCGCCAGCAGCCACCCGGGACTTGGCTATGGCTACACCTTC CASSHPGLGYGYTF
NA TRBJ1-1 NA TRBV24-1 TGTGCCACCAGTGATCCCGGGACACCGAACACTGAAGCTTTCTTT CATSDPGTPNTEAFF
NA TRBJ1-1 NA TRBV7-9 TGTGCCAGCAGCCGAGTCCCAATGAACACTGAAGCTTTCTTT CASSRVPMNTEAFF
NA TRBJ2-7 NA TRBV2 TGTGCCAGCAGCGTTAACTTAAGCTCCTACGAGCAGTACTTC CASSVNLSSYEQYF
NA TRBJ2-1 NA TRBV5-6 TGTGCCAGCAGCTTAATGACAGATCCCTCCTACAATGAGCAGTTCTTC CASSLMTDPSYNEQFF
NA TRBJ1-2 NA TRBV28 TGTGCCAGCAGTTTGTGGCCCCATGGCTACACCTTC CASSLWPHGYTF
NA TRBJ1-1 NA TRBV6-6 TGTGCCAGCAGTTACTCGGGCAGGGCAGACACTGAAGCTTTCTTT CASSYSGRADTEAFF
TRBD1 TRBJ1-4 few TRBV11-2 TGTGCCAGCAGCTTAAATCGAGGGCAGGGGGCACTTAATGAAAAACTGTTTTTT CASSLNRGQGALNEKLFF
TRBD2 TRBJ2-1 NA TRBV5-1 TGCGCCAGCAGCTTCGCGACTAGCGGGGGGGAGCAGTTCTTC CASSFATSGGEQFF
TRBD1 TRBJ2-1 once TRBV19 TGTGCCAGTAGTATATTCGGCGGGGCAGGGGGCAGGTCCTACAATGAGCAGTTCTTC CASSIFGGAGGRSYNEQFF
TRBD2 TRBJ2-3 NA TRBV2 TGTGCCAGCAGTGATTTGCGGGGGGGCCCGGATACGCAGTATTTT CASSDLRGGPDTQYF
TRBD2 TRBJ2-3 NA TRBV18 TGTGCCAGCTCACCTCTAGGGGAGGGCCCTCGGGGTCTGGATACGCAGTATTTT CASSPLGEGPRGLDTQYF
NA TRBJ2-6 NA TRBV30 TGTGCCTGGGTGGAGGGACCGCGGGCCTCGGGGGCCAACGTCCTGACTTTC CAWVEGPRASGANVLTF